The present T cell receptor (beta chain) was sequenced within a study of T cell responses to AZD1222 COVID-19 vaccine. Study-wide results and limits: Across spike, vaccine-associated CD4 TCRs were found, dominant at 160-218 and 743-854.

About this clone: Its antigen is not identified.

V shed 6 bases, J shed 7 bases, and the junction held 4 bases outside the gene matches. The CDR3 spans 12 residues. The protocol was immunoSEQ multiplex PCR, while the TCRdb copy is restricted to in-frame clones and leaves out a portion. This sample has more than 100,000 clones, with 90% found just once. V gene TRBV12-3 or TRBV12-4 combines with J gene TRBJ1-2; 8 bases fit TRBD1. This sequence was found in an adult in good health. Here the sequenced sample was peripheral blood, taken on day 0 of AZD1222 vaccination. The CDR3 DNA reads TGTGCCAGCAGCGTCGGACAGGGTGGCTACACCTTC. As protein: CASSVGQGGYTF.